Listed below are T cell receptor beta chains from one sample, sequenced in a study of CD4 T cells in relation to SARS-CoV-2 and coronaviruses. Clones were sequenced by immunoSEQ multiplex PCR, and TCRdb holds only the in-frame ones, with some missing. The sample contains about 56,000 clones, under 95% of which appear only once. The sequenced sample was naive CD4+ T cells from PBMCs. The receptors here all came from an adult with COVID-19. The CDR3 runs from the conserved cysteine through the conserved F or W. Fields, in order: V gene, clone size, D gene, J gene, CDR3 DNA, CDR3 protein. D genes are given only for firm matches. The listing skips clone size in some rows; elsewhere it reads once, few, many or a size class.

V gene: TRBV18
clone size: NA
D gene: NA
J gene: TRBJ2-5
CDR3 DNA: TGTGCCAGCTCACCATCCCGCGAAGAGACCCAGTACTTC
CDR3 protein: CASSPSREETQYF

V gene: TRBV3-1/TRBV3-2
clone size: once
D gene: NA
J gene: TRBJ2-7
CDR3 DNA: TGTGCCAGCAGCCAAGTTGTCAACGAGCAGTACTTC
CDR3 protein: CASSQVVNEQYF

V gene: TRBV2
clone size: NA
D gene: NA
J gene: TRBJ2-1
CDR3 DNA: TGTGCCAGCAGCCTAGATAGTAGCGGATACAATGAGCAGTTCTTC
CDR3 protein: CASSLDSSGYNEQFF

V gene: TRBV9
clone size: NA
D gene: NA
J gene: TRBJ2-1
CDR3 DNA: TGTGCCAGCAGCCCACCCGGGAATCAACGCGTCAATGAGCAGTTCTTC
CDR3 protein: CASSPPGNQRVNEQFF

V gene: TRBV2
clone size: few
D gene: NA
J gene: TRBJ1-1
CDR3 DNA: TGTGCCAGCATGGGGCAGAGCACTGAAGCTTTCTTT
CDR3 protein: CASMGQSTEAFF

V gene: TRBV24-1
clone size: NA
D gene: NA
J gene: TRBJ2-3
CDR3 DNA: TGTGCCACCAGTGATTTCTCGGGGGGCAATTCGGATACGCAGTATTTT
CDR3 protein: CATSDFSGGNSDTQYF

V gene: TRBV7-8
clone size: NA
D gene: TRBD1
J gene: TRBJ2-7
CDR3 DNA: TGTGCCAGCAGCTTAGTAGGGGGCTTCTCCTACGAGCAGTACTTC
CDR3 protein: CASSLVGGFSYEQYF

V gene: TRBV2
clone size: NA
D gene: NA
J gene: TRBJ2-6
CDR3 DNA: TGTGCCAGCGGTTCCGTACGCATTAGATCTGGGGCCAACGTCCTGACTTTC
CDR3 protein: CASGSVRIRSGANVLTF

V gene: TRBV28
clone size: NA
D gene: NA
J gene: TRBJ1-1
CDR3 DNA: TGTGCCAGCAGTTTAGTGGGGGGCGAGACTGAAGCTTTCTTT
CDR3 protein: CASSLVGGETEAFF

V gene: TRBV4-2
clone size: NA
D gene: NA
J gene: TRBJ2-3
CDR3 DNA: TGTGCCAGCAGCCAAGAGGTCCACGGCCCAGATACGCAGTATTTT
CDR3 protein: CASSQEVHGPDTQYF

V gene: TRBV19
clone size: NA
D gene: TRBD1
J gene: TRBJ1-2
CDR3 DNA: TGTGCCAGTAGGGTGGGGGACAGTGGCTACACCTTC
CDR3 protein: CASRVGDSGYTF

V gene: TRBV18
clone size: NA
D gene: TRBD1
J gene: TRBJ1-2
CDR3 DNA: TGTGCCAGCTCACCACTCGGCACAGGGGGTAACTATGGCTACACCTTC
CDR3 protein: CASSPLGTGGNYGYTF

V gene: TRBV5-8
clone size: NA
D gene: NA
J gene: TRBJ1-1
CDR3 DNA: TGTGCCAGCAGCTTGGGGTTAACTAAGAACACTGAAGCTTTCTTT
CDR3 protein: CASSLGLTKNTEAFF

V gene: TRBV27
clone size: NA
D gene: TRBD1
J gene: TRBJ1-5
CDR3 DNA: TGTGCCAGCAGTTTCGTCCGGGACAGAGGAAATCAGCCCCAGCATTTT
CDR3 protein: CASSFVRDRGNQPQHF

V gene: TRBV2
clone size: NA
D gene: NA
J gene: TRBJ2-7
CDR3 DNA: TGTGCCAGCAGTGAGGGGGAGCAGTACTTC
CDR3 protein: CASSEGEQYF

V gene: TRBV5-4
clone size: NA
D gene: TRBD1
J gene: TRBJ2-5
CDR3 DNA: TGTGCCAGCAGCTCTACAGGGGGCGCTGAGACCCAGTACTTC
CDR3 protein: CASSSTGGAETQYF

V gene: TRBV18
clone size: NA
D gene: TRBD1
J gene: TRBJ2-2
CDR3 DNA: TGTGCCAGCTCCCCGGCAGGGGGCCCTGACACCGGGGAGCTGTTTTTT
CDR3 protein: CASSPAGGPDTGELFF

V gene: TRBV19
clone size: NA
D gene: NA
J gene: TRBJ2-7
CDR3 DNA: TGTGCCAGTAGTATTAGCGGGACAGGATACTACGAGCAGTACTTC
CDR3 protein: CASSISGTGYYEQYF

V gene: TRBV7-2
clone size: NA
D gene: TRBD1
J gene: TRBJ1-5
CDR3 DNA: TGTGCCAGCAGCTTAGCCGGGACAGGGACGCCTCAGCCCCAGCATTTT
CDR3 protein: CASSLAGTGTPQPQHF

V gene: TRBV2
clone size: NA
D gene: NA
J gene: TRBJ2-6
CDR3 DNA: TGTGCCAGCAGTCCAGGACGCTTCTCTGGGGCCAACGTCCTGACTTTC
CDR3 protein: CASSPGRFSGANVLTF

V gene: TRBV3-1/TRBV3-2
clone size: NA
D gene: TRBD2
J gene: TRBJ2-7
CDR3 DNA: TGTGCCAGCAGCCAGGGCGGGGGGGGCCTCTACGAGCAGTACTTC
CDR3 protein: CASSQGGGGLYEQYF

V gene: TRBV15
clone size: NA
D gene: NA
J gene: TRBJ1-2
CDR3 DNA: TGTGCCACCAGCAGAGATACCAACTATGGCTACACCTTC
CDR3 protein: CATSRDTNYGYTF

V gene: TRBV30
clone size: NA
D gene: NA
J gene: TRBJ1-1
CDR3 DNA: TGTGCCTGGAGTGGGGGGAGACAGAGGAGATCTTTCTTT
CDR3 protein: CAWSGGRQRRSFF

V gene: TRBV7-2
clone size: NA
D gene: NA
J gene: TRBJ2-2
CDR3 DNA: TGTGCCAGCAGCTTAGGGGACCCCCTGTTGGGCGGGGAGCTGTTTTTT
CDR3 protein: CASSLGDPLLGGELFF

V gene: TRBV3-1/TRBV3-2
clone size: NA
D gene: NA
J gene: TRBJ2-4
CDR3 DNA: TGTGCCAGCAGTCTCTGGGGAAACATTCAGTACTTC
CDR3 protein: CASSLWGNIQYF

V gene: TRBV7-8
clone size: NA
D gene: TRBD2
J gene: TRBJ2-5
CDR3 DNA: TGTGCCAGCAGCTTCAAACGACTAGCGGGAGTCCGAGAGACCCAGTACTTC
CDR3 protein: CASSFKRLAGVRETQYF

V gene: TRBV9
clone size: NA
D gene: TRBD2
J gene: TRBJ2-5
CDR3 DNA: TGTGCCAGCAGCGCCGCGGTAGCGGGAGGAGGAGAGACCCAGTACTTC
CDR3 protein: CASSAAVAGGGETQYF

V gene: TRBV20-1
clone size: NA
D gene: NA
J gene: TRBJ2-5
CDR3 DNA: TGCAGTGCTAGGAGGGAGACCCAGTACTTC
CDR3 protein: CSARRETQYF

V gene: TRBV20-1
clone size: NA
D gene: NA
J gene: TRBJ2-7
CDR3 DNA: TGCAGTGCTGAACTGGGTGAGCAGTACTTC
CDR3 protein: CSAELGEQYF

V gene: TRBV9
clone size: NA
D gene: NA
J gene: TRBJ2-5
CDR3 DNA: TGTGCCAGCAGCGTAGCTGGGGATAGAGAGACCCAGTACTTC
CDR3 protein: CASSVAGDRETQYF

V gene: TRBV5-4
clone size: NA
D gene: NA
J gene: TRBJ2-7
CDR3 DNA: TGTGCCAGCAGCTTGGAACTTATAGGTACTAACGAGCAGTACTTC
CDR3 protein: CASSLELIGTNEQYF

V gene: TRBV20-1
clone size: NA
D gene: NA
J gene: TRBJ2-3
CDR3 DNA: TGCAGTGCTAGTACCCCGATAGGGATAAAAGATACGCAGTATTTT
CDR3 protein: CSASTPIGIKDTQYF

V gene: TRBV5-1
clone size: NA
D gene: TRBD1
J gene: TRBJ1-2
CDR3 DNA: TGCGCCAGCAGCCGAGGAAGGACAGGAGACTATGGCTACACCTTC
CDR3 protein: CASSRGRTGDYGYTF

V gene: TRBV28
clone size: NA
D gene: TRBD2
J gene: TRBJ2-1
CDR3 DNA: TGTGCCAGCAGTGGGTCACTAGCGGGGGCCTACAATGAGCAGTTCTTC
CDR3 protein: CASSGSLAGAYNEQFF

V gene: TRBV7-3
clone size: NA
D gene: TRBD1
J gene: TRBJ1-3
CDR3 DNA: TGTGCCAGCAGCCCTGACAGGGACTCTGGAAACACCATATATTTT
CDR3 protein: CASSPDRDSGNTIYF

V gene: TRBV7-9
clone size: NA
D gene: TRBD2
J gene: TRBJ2-1
CDR3 DNA: TGTGCCAGCAGCAGGGGATTAGGCTTCGGGACTAGCGGGAGGGCGAACAATGAGCAGTTCTTC
CDR3 protein: CASSRGLGFGTSGRANNEQFF

V gene: TRBV5-5
clone size: NA
D gene: NA
J gene: TRBJ2-1
CDR3 DNA: TGTGCCAGCAGCTTGGACCAGGGTAACAATGAGCAGTTCTTC
CDR3 protein: CASSLDQGNNEQFF

V gene: TRBV28
clone size: NA
D gene: NA
J gene: TRBJ2-3
CDR3 DNA: TGTGCCAGCAGCCGGGGGACACCGCGAGATACGCAGTATTTT
CDR3 protein: CASSRGTPRDTQYF

V gene: TRBV27
clone size: NA
D gene: TRBD2
J gene: TRBJ2-1
CDR3 DNA: TGTGCCAGCAGTGAGCGGGAGGGCCCCTACAATGAGCAGTTCTTC
CDR3 protein: CASSEREGPYNEQFF

V gene: TRBV7-8
clone size: NA
D gene: TRBD2
J gene: TRBJ2-7
CDR3 DNA: TGTGCCAGCAGCTTAGGTCTGGGGGGGACGGGCGAGCAGTACTTC
CDR3 protein: CASSLGLGGTGEQYF

V gene: TRBV28
clone size: once
D gene: NA
J gene: TRBJ2-2
CDR3 DNA: TGTGCCAGCAGCCTCGGACCGAACACCGGGGAGCTGTTTTTT
CDR3 protein: CASSLGPNTGELFF

V gene: TRBV24-1
clone size: NA
D gene: TRBD2
J gene: TRBJ2-3
CDR3 DNA: TGTGCCACCAGTGGTACTAGCGGGACTTCAGATACGCAGTATTTT
CDR3 protein: CATSGTSGTSDTQYF

V gene: TRBV30
clone size: NA
D gene: TRBD1
J gene: TRBJ1-5
CDR3 DNA: TGTGCCTGGAGTGGGGGGGACAGGGGCAATCAGCCCCAGCATTTT
CDR3 protein: CAWSGGDRGNQPQHF

V gene: TRBV28
clone size: NA
D gene: NA
J gene: TRBJ1-2
CDR3 DNA: TGTGCCAGCAGTTCTTTGGGGGACTATGGCTACACCTTC
CDR3 protein: CASSSLGDYGYTF

V gene: TRBV29-1
clone size: once
D gene: NA
J gene: TRBJ1-1
CDR3 DNA: TGCAGCGTTACCGAGCACAGGGTTAAAGTCACTGAAGCTTTCTTT
CDR3 protein: CSVTEHRVKVTEAFF